These T cell receptor beta chains were read from a single sample in a study of neoadjuvant anti-PD-1 for oral cavity cancer. The repertoire was sequenced with immunoSEQ multiplex PCR; TCRdb's copy has only in-frame clones and lacks some. This sample has some 14,000 clones; about 61% occur once, and the top ten carry less than 4%. The sequences come from PBMCs, collected after nivolumab (anti-PD-1) treatment. The receptor source for this set is a person between 35 and 79 years old with oral cavity squamous cell carcinoma. Both conserved end residues are part of each CDR3. A D gene is named only where the DNA matches it firmly. Some rows mark clone size as missing; the rest say once, few, many or name a class of expanded clone.

d_gene | abundance | j_gene | len | v_gene | CDR3aa | CDR3nt
TRBD2 | NA | TRBJ2-5 | 14 | TRBV29-1 | CSVVIGEGSETQYF | TGCAGCGTTGTTATTGGGGAGGGTAGCGAGACCCAGTACTTC
NA | NA | TRBJ2-5 | 16 | TRBV10-2 | CASMNPRWGNAGTQYF | TGCGCCAGCATGAACCCCAGGTGGGGTAACGCCGGGACCCAGTACTTC
NA | NA | TRBJ1-5 | 13 | TRBV6-5 | CASSYVENQPQHF | TGTGCCAGCAGTTACGTTGAAAATCAGCCCCAGCATTTT
NA | few | TRBJ1-5 | 13 | TRBV30 | CAWSTSGNQPQHF | TGTGCCTGGAGTACCTCGGGAAATCAGCCCCAGCATTTT
NA | NA | TRBJ1-2 | 14 | TRBV2 | CASSAAGANYGYTF | TGTGCCAGCAGTGCGGCAGGGGCTAACTATGGCTACACCTTC
NA | few | TRBJ2-2 | 15 | TRBV7-8 | CASSLDWEFPGELFF | TGTGCCAGCAGCTTAGATTGGGAGTTTCCCGGGGAGCTGTTTTTT
NA | few | TRBJ2-7 | 13 | TRBV19 | CASSLELGDSQYF | TGTGCCAGTAGTCTTGAGCTTGGGGACTCGCAGTACTTC
TRBD2 | NA | TRBJ2-7 | 15 | TRBV4-1 | CASSPQGTGGYEQYF | TGCGCCAGCAGCCCCCAAGGGACGGGAGGGTACGAGCAGTACTTC
NA | NA | TRBJ2-6 | 15 | TRBV19 | CASSPYRSGANVLTF | TGTGCCAGTAGCCCTTACAGATCTGGGGCCAACGTCCTGACTTTC
TRBD1 | once | TRBJ1-5 | 16 | TRBV2 | CASSEARTGQSQPQHF | TGTGCCAGCAGTGAAGCAAGGACAGGGCAGAGTCAGCCCCAGCATTTT
NA | few | TRBJ1-1 | 12 | TRBV30 | CAWSVPAGQAFF | TGTGCCTGGAGTGTACCAGCAGGGCAAGCTTTCTTT
TRBD1 | NA | TRBJ1-2 | 15 | TRBV11-2 | CASRYADRDNYGYTF | TGTGCCAGCCGTTATGCCGACAGGGATAACTATGGCTACACCTTC
TRBD1 | NA | TRBJ2-3 | 16 | TRBV15 | CATSRDGTVGTDTQYF | TGTGCCACCAGCAGAGACGGGACAGTAGGCACAGATACGCAGTATTTT
TRBD2 | NA | TRBJ2-5 | 17 | TRBV7-9 | CASSFAGTSGRVETQYF | TGTGCCAGCAGCTTCGCCGGGACTAGCGGGAGGGTTGAGACCCAGTACTTC
NA | NA | TRBJ2-7 | 14 | TRBV28 | CASSPGIIPYEQYF | TGTGCCAGCAGTCCCGGGATCATTCCCTACGAGCAGTACTTC
NA | once | TRBJ2-7 | 16 | TRBV6-6 | CASSRQDGSGSYEQYF | TGTGCCAGCAGCAGACAGGACGGAAGCGGATCCTACGAGCAGTACTTC
NA | NA | TRBJ2-7 | 13 | TRBV14 | CASSLVGGSEQYF | TGTGCCAGCAGCCTTGTTGGGGGTAGCGAGCAGTACTTC
TRBD1 | NA | TRBJ2-3 | 19 | TRBV9 | CASSVARDRELWNTDTQYF | TGTGCCAGCAGCGTAGCGAGGGACAGGGAATTATGGAACACAGATACGCAGTATTTT
NA | NA | TRBJ2-2 | 17 | TRBV7-8 | CASSPPVGGPNTGELFF | TGTGCCAGCAGCCCTCCCGTGGGGGGGCCGAACACCGGGGAGCTGTTTTTT
NA | NA | TRBJ2-1 | 16 | TRBV27 | CASSFIRGSSYNEQFF | TGTGCCAGCAGTTTCATTCGGGGGAGCTCCTACAATGAGCAGTTCTTC
NA | NA | TRBJ2-1 | 11 | TRBV20-1 | CSARDGPEFFF | TGCAGTGCTAGAGATGGCCCCGAGTTTTTCTTC
TRBD2 | medium-sized | TRBJ2-7 | 14 | TRBV5-4 | CASSLSLATYEQYF | TGTGCCAGCAGCTTATCACTAGCGACCTACGAGCAGTACTTC
NA | NA | TRBJ2-7 | 12 | TRBV28 | CASSFGLTEQYF | TGTGCCAGCAGTTTTGGGCTTACCGAGCAGTACTTC
TRBD2 | NA | TRBJ2-5 | 16 | TRBV11-2 | CASSPPRLAGQETQYF | TGTGCCAGCAGCCCACCGCGACTAGCGGGACAAGAGACCCAGTACTTC
TRBD1 | NA | TRBJ2-7 | 17 | TRBV5-6 | CASSSTTAGTGAYEQYF | TGTGCCAGCAGCTCTACCACGGCCGGGACAGGGGCCTACGAGCAGTACTTC
NA | NA | TRBJ1-1 | 11 | TRBV20-1 | CSARDQPEAFF | TGCAGTGCTAGAGATCAACCTGAAGCTTTCTTT
TRBD1 | NA | TRBJ1-1 | 14 | TRBV13 | CASSYRGQGTEAFF | TGTGCCAGCAGCTACAGGGGGCAAGGCACTGAAGCTTTCTTT
TRBD2 | NA | TRBJ2-7 | 14 | TRBV2 | CASSERGRVYEQYF | TGTGCCAGCAGTGAACGCGGGAGGGTCTACGAGCAGTACTTC
NA | NA | TRBJ2-1 | 14 | TRBV30 | CAWTGQSSYNEQFF | TGTGCCTGGACGGGACAAAGCTCCTACAATGAGCAGTTCTTC
NA | NA | TRBJ2-6 | 14 | TRBV30 | CAWTEGAGANVLTF | TGTGCCTGGACGGAGGGAGCCGGGGCCAACGTCCTGACTTTC
TRBD2 | once | TRBJ2-3 | 15 | TRBV6-1 | CASSVLAGDTDTQYF | TGTGCCAGCAGTGTGCTAGCGGGGGACACAGATACGCAGTATTTT
TRBD2 | NA | TRBJ2-1 | 16 | TRBV27 | CASSSSSTSGKNEQFF | TGTGCCAGCAGTTCATCATCGACTAGCGGGAAGAATGAGCAGTTCTTC
NA | NA | TRBJ2-3 | 13 | TRBV7-6 | CASSLDFPGEQYF | TGTGCCAGCAGCTTAGATTTTCCGGGAGAGCAGTATTTT
NA | once | TRBJ2-3 | 12 | TRBV28 | CASRASTDTQYF | TGTGCCAGCAGGGCTAGCACAGATACGCAGTATTTT
TRBD1 | NA | TRBJ1-2 | 15 | TRBV6-5 | CASSYGNRGNYGYTF | TGTGCCAGCAGTTACGGGAACAGGGGGAACTATGGCTACACCTTC
NA | NA | TRBJ1-1 | 15 | TRBV9 | CASSAHDLLNTEAFF | TGTGCCAGCAGCGCTCATGACCTGTTGAACACTGAAGCTTTCTTT
NA | NA | TRBJ1-4 | 15 | TRBV6-5 | CASSYAGGINEKLFF | TGTGCCAGCAGTTACGCTGGGGGAATTAATGAAAAACTGTTTTTT
NA | NA | TRBJ1-2 | 13 | TRBV27 | CASSRDMTYGYTF | TGTGCCAGCAGCCGGGACATGACCTATGGCTACACCTTC
NA | few | TRBJ1-1 | 14 | TRBV19 | CASSRAGQQQEAFF | TGTGCCAGTAGTAGAGCCGGACAGCAACAAGAAGCTTTCTTT
NA | few | TRBJ2-1 | 15 | TRBV19 | CASSMGGSSYNEQFF | TGTGCCAGTAGTATGGGTGGGAGCTCCTACAATGAGCAGTTCTTC
NA | NA | TRBJ2-7 | 14 | TRBV7-2 | CASSPGGWAYEQYF | TGTGCCAGCAGCCCAGGCGGATGGGCCTACGAGCAGTACTTC
NA | NA | TRBJ2-7 | 12 | TRBV30 | CAWSTSGYEQYF | TGTGCCTGGAGTACCTCGGGTTACGAGCAGTACTTC
NA | few | TRBJ2-7 | 14 | TRBV25-1 | CASSEAGGIYEQYF | TGTGCCAGCAGTGAGGCCGGCGGGATCTACGAGCAGTACTTC
TRBD1 | NA | TRBJ1-2 | 14 | TRBV6-5 | CASSQGGTNYGYTF | TGTGCCAGCTCTCAGGGGGGTACTAACTATGGCTACACCTTC
TRBD1 | NA | TRBJ1-1 | 14 | TRBV7-8 | CASSLGGTVNSAFF | TGTGCCAGCAGCTTAGGGGGGACAGTTAATTCGGCTTTCTTT
NA | few | TRBJ2-4 | 15 | TRBV19 | CASSSQGNPRDIQYF | TGTGCCAGTAGTTCCCAAGGGAACCCGAGGGACATTCAGTACTTC
NA | NA | TRBJ2-1 | 15 | TRBV18 | CASSPPDSQEDEQFF | TGTGCCAGCTCACCACCGGACTCTCAAGAGGATGAGCAGTTCTTC
NA | NA | TRBJ1-1 | 14 | TRBV9 | CASSVEGGGTEAFF | TGTGCCAGCAGCGTAGAGGGGGGCGGAACTGAAGCTTTCTTT
NA | NA | TRBJ2-5 | 14 | TRBV30 | CAWSLTGRGETQYF | TGTGCCTGGAGTCTCACAGGGCGAGGGGAGACCCAGTACTTC
TRBD1 | NA | TRBJ1-2 | 14 | TRBV28 | CASSLPTGTYGYTF | TGTGCCAGCAGTTTACCGACAGGGACCTATGGCTACACCTTC